This entry lists 4 T cell receptor beta chains sequenced from one sample in a study of CD8 T cells in ankylosing spondylitis. TCRdb re-called the 5' RACE reads through MiXCR, storing one row per CDR3 protein. The sample holds approximately 260,000 distinct CDR3 sequences, 15% to 20% seen once. Sequencing was performed on blood, either unsorted or a sorted T cell fraction (not recorded which). These receptors were obtained from a male donor with ankylosing spondylitis or in good health (not recorded which).

The V gene is TRBV7-9, the J gene TRBJ1-1; unclear D gene. Germline V gene data show CDR1 as SEHNR and CDR2 as FQNEAQ (reference sequence). This CDR3 has 13 amino acids. Trimming shortened V by 5 bases and J by 5 bases, and 12 bases separated the two germline ends. DNA of the CDR3: TGTGCCAGCAGCCCCCCGTTCGGGACTGAAGCTTTCTTT. Amino acid sequence: CASSPPFGTEAFF.

This clonotype was picked up a small number of times. V and J are TRBV20-1 and TRBJ2-7; D is unresolved. The germline V and J ends were trimmed by 0 bases and 0 bases, with 6 bases remaining between them. Looked up from germline, CDR1 is DFQATT and CDR2 is SNEGSKA (reference sequence). The CDR3 length is 13 residues. CDR3 coding DNA: TGCAGTGCTAGAGAACCGGGCTCCTACGAGCAGTACTTC. Protein product: CSAREPGSYEQYF.

The J gene is TRBJ2-7, the V gene TRBV2, with TRBD2 as a possible D gene (5 bases). This CDR3 has 14 residues. V lost 0 bases and J lost 4, with 10 bases in between. In germline, CDR1 is SNHLY, CDR2 FYNNEI. This CDR3 reads CASSEASSGYEQYF. The CDR3 DNA sequence: TGTGCCAGCAGTGAAGCGTCTTCGGGGTACGAGCAGTACTTC.

In this sample, this clonotype turned up many times. This chain links TRBV9 with TRBJ1-1; 9 bases are a match to TRBD1. Germline V gene lookup returns CDR1 SGDLS and CDR2 YYNGEE. The CDR3 covers 16 residues. Losses at the gene ends were 4 bases for V and 5 bases for J; bases not matched to a gene: 12. Here the CDR3 reads CASSPHRLGQGTEAFF. CDR3 DNA sequence: TGTGCCAGCAGCCCCCACCGACTAGGACAGGGGACTGAAGCTTTCTTT. The full variable domain, in which reference TRBV9 and TRBJ1-1 provide the parts outside the CDR3, is DSGVTQTPKHLITATGQRVTLRCSPRSGDLSVYWYQQSLDQGLQFLIQYYNGEERAKGNILERFSAQQFPDLHSELNLSSLELGDSALYFCASSPHRLGQGTEAFFGQGTRLTVV.